The clone carrying this T cell receptor beta chain was detected once. This sample is drawn from a study of blood T cell repertoires in COVID-19. Sequenced by immunoSEQ multiplex PCR; TCRdb stores in-frame clones only, minus some. The table shows over 200,000 clones, with about 87% occurring only once. The V gene's germline CDR1 is SGHTA and CDR2 FQGNSA. This CDR3 has 15 amino acids. V was shortened by 2 bases and J by 6 bases, with 16 bases between the two germline ends. The TCR originated in a man aged 55 to 69 who had recovered from COVID-19. The chain links TRBV7-2 to TRBJ1-1; the D gene is possibly TRBD1 (5 bases). The sample taken for sequencing was peripheral blood. CDR3 in DNA: TGTGCCAGCAGCTTATGGACGGGGGAAGGGGCTGAAGCTTTCTTT. Protein product: CASSLWTGEGAEAFF.